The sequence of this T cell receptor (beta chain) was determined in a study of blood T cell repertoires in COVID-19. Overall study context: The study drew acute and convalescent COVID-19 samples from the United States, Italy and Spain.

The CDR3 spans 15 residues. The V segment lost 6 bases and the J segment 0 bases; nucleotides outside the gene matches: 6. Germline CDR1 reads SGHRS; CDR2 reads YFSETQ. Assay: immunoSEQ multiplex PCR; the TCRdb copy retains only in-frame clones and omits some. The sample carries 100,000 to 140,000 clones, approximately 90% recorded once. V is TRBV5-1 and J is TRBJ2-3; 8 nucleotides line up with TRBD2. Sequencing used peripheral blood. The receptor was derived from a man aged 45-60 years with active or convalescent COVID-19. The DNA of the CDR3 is TGCGCCAGCAACTTAGCGGGGTCTAGCACAGATACGCAGTATTTT. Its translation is CASNLAGSSTDTQYF.